What follows describes a single T cell receptor (beta chain). The target antigen is unknown. TCRdb processed the RT-PCR reads anew with MiXCR; each CDR3 protein has one entry. The data show about 500,000 distinct CDR3 sequences, more than 15% seen once. These data belong to a study of response to subunit inactivated influenza vaccine. Study-level points and caveats: The authors suggested that every seasonal influenza vaccination recruits few new T cells.

The V gene's germline CDR1 is SGDLS and CDR2 YYNGEE. With 3 bases clipped from V and 10 bases from J, the junction kept 3 bases outside the gene matches. The CDR3 runs 12 residues. This chain joins TRBV9 and TRBJ2-1; 8 bases are a match to TRBD1. The receptor comes from a man between 50 and 69 years old who received an inactivated influenza vaccine. The sequencing here drew on CD4+ T cells sorted from PBMCs, taken 23 to 25 months after vaccination. This CDR3 reads CASSGTGIEQFF. The CDR3 nucleotides are TGTGCCAGCAGCGGGACAGGGATCGAGCAGTTCTTC. The whole variable domain, filled in from reference TRBV9 and TRBJ2-1, reads DSGVTQTPKHLITATGQRVTLRCSPRSGDLSVYWYQQSLDQGLQFLIQYYNGEERAKGNILERFSAQQFPDLHSELNLSSLELGDSALYFCASSGTGIEQFFGPGTRLTVL.